Below, 7 T cell receptor beta chains from the same sample are listed, as sequenced in a study of OX40 agonist ivuxolimab in advanced cancers. The repertoire was sequenced with immunoSEQ multiplex PCR; TCRdb's copy has only in-frame clones and lacks some. The sample lists approximately 50,000 clones; more than 85% were seen once. The sequences come from CD4+ or CD8+ T cells sorted from blood, collected in a trial of the OX40 agonist ivuxolimab. The receptors derive from an adult with an advanced solid tumor such as melanoma, head and neck, liver or kidney cancer.

This clone appeared a few times. The chain employs TRBV25-1 and TRBJ2-7; D is uncertain. This CDR3 is 12 amino acids long. V was shortened by 5 bases and J by 1 base, with 6 bases between the two germline ends. CDR1 is MGHDK, CDR2 SYGVNS, per germline. The CDR3 coding sequence is TGTGCCAGCAGTTTAGGTTCCTACGAGCAGTACTTC. Amino acids: CASSLGSYEQYF.

This chain connects TRBV19 to TRBJ1-5; 8 nucleotides agree with TRBD1. In germline, CDR1 is LNHDA, CDR2 SQIVND (reference sequence). V trimming: 4 bases; J trimming: 4 bases; junction bases outside the gene matches: 12. The CDR3 spans 17 residues. The CDR3 DNA sequence: TGTGCCAGTAGTAGCCCGGGACAGGATGAGAAAAATCAGCCCCAGCATTTT. It is translated as CASSSPGQDEKNQPQHF.

The chain joins TRBV6-6 to TRBJ1-2; weak D call: TRBD1 (6 bases). The germline V gene has CDR1 MNHNY and CDR2 SVGAGI (reference sequence). CDR3 length: 13 residues. Trimming took off 8 bases at V and 0 bases at J, with 10 bases between the two ends. This chain's CDR3 is CASSPGANYGYTF. The DNA of the CDR3 is TGTGCCAGCTCCCCAGGGGCTAACTATGGCTACACCTTC.

The V gene is TRBV9, the J gene TRBJ2-3, with TRBD2 matching over 7 bases. This CDR3 has 13 amino acids. With 0 bases clipped from V and 8 bases from J, the junction kept 3 bases outside the gene matches. CDR1 and CDR2 from the germline V gene are SGDLS and YYNGEE. The CDR3: CASSVDWGGTQYF. CDR3 bases: TGTGCCAGCAGCGTAGACTGGGGGGGTACGCAGTATTTT. The full variable domain, in which reference TRBV9 and TRBJ2-3 provide the parts outside the CDR3, is DSGVTQTPKHLITATGQRVTLRCSPRSGDLSVYWYQQSLDQGLQFLIQYYNGEERAKGNILERFSAQQFPDLHSELNLSSLELGDSALYFCASSVDWGGTQYFGPGTRLTVL.

This chain joins TRBV6-5 and TRBJ2-1; perhaps TRBD2 as D (5 bases). The CDR3 has 14 residues. Per germline, CDR1 MNHEY and CDR2 SVGAGI. The V end lost 0 bases, the J end lost 9 bases, and 12 bases lay between the germline ends. DNA for the CDR3: TGTGCCAGCAGTTACTCACGGGAACGTGGTGAGCAGTTCTTC. Translating gives CASSYSRERGEQFF.

The rearrangement links TRBV5-3 to TRBJ2-3; 10 positions match TRBD2. TRBV5-3 is identified as an open reading frame with a role that is uncertain. Unmatched junction bases numbered 11, after V lost 8 bases and J lost 2 bases. There are 16 residues in the CDR3. The CDR3 sequence is CARTGTSATNTDTQYF. The DNA for the CDR3 is TGTGCCAGGACCGGGACTAGCGCTACGAACACAGATACGCAGTATTTT.

This clone was detected only a few times. The V and J genes are TRBV6-5 and TRBJ2-7; TRBD2 aligns across 14 bases. V dropped 9 bases and J dropped 6; count of bases not matched to a gene: 7. Per the germline V gene, CDR1 is MNHEY and CDR2 is SVGAGI. There are 14 residues in the CDR3. DNA of the CDR3: TGTGCCAGTCGAATGGGACTAGCGGGAGTCGAGCAGTACTTC. Protein product: CASRMGLAGVEQYF.